This T cell receptor beta chain derives from a study of PD-L1 blockade in urothelial cancer. At the level of the study: There were a median of approximately 150,000 T cells in blood samples.

As for time point: peripheral blood 6 weeks after treatment start. Remarks on this clone: A junction boundary mismatches the germline segment, possibly from a read error.

From germline, CDR1 is SSHAT and CDR2 FNYEAQ (reference sequence). The CDR3 runs 17 residues. Added to each PCR by spiking were synthetic TCR analog templates. TCRdb's copy holds only in-frame clones and misses some; the assay was immunoSEQ multiplex PCR. The table includes tens of thousands of clones, approximately 86% detected once. The origin of this receptor is a man in his sixties with urothelial cancer. The V and J genes are TRBV7-7 and TRBJ2-2; TRBD1 matches 9 bases. The sequenced sample was PBMCs, obtained around atezolizumab (anti-PD-L1) treatment. DNA of the CDR3: TGTGCTAGCAGCTTCAGCCCGGGACAGGGATCCACCGGGGAGCTGTTTTTT. Residues: CASSFSPGQGSTGELFF.